The 20 T cell receptor beta chains below were found in one sample sequenced in a study of T cells in Graves' hyperthyroidism and ophthalmopathy. TCR beta CDR3 regions were amplified from RNA. An initial round of RT-PCR targeting the TCR CDR3 relied on the HTBI primer set. TCRdb re-analysed the multiplex PCR reads in MiXCR, keeping a single row per CDR3 protein. The table lists a few hundred thousand distinct CDR3 sequences, around 13% of them singletons. The sample consisted of blood. The origin of the receptors is a middle-aged woman with Graves' hyperthyroidism.

To note about this clonotype: This may stem from a read error, because a much larger clone lies one nucleotide away. The chain has TRBV27 and TRBJ2-5; either TRBD1 or TRBD2 may supply D (6 bases each). In germline, CDR1 is MNHEY, CDR2 SMNVEV (reference sequence). The CDR3 is 17 residues long. CDR3 nucleotides: TGTGCCAGCACCCAAAAAAAGGGGGAGGTCTATCAAGAGACCCAGCACTTC. Its protein is CASTQKKGEVYQETQHF.

This clonotype was seen ten or more times. V is TRBV4-1 and J is TRBJ2-7; D assignment may be TRBD1 or TRBD2 (5 bases each). V was pared by 1 base and J by 2 bases, with 18 bases between. The CDR3 extends over 17 amino acids. The germline CDR1 and CDR2 sequences are MGHRA and YSYEKL. CDR3 nucleotides: TGCGCCAGCAGCCAAGTACAGGCCCTTACGGGGACCTACGAGCAGTACTTC. Translated, it gives CASSQVQALTGTYEQYF.

The rearrangement joins TRBV27 to TRBJ2-5, with 9 bases fitting TRBD1. Germline CDR1 reads MNHEY; CDR2 reads SMNVEV (reference sequence). The CDR3 length is 16 residues. The V gene end was trimmed by 6 bases and the J gene end by 2 bases; junction bases not matched to a gene: 10. CDR3 coding DNA: TGTGCCAGCAGCCAACAGACAGGGGGGAGGCAAGAGACCCAGTACTTC. Its translation: CASSQQTGGRQETQYF.

The chain couples TRBV7-8 to TRBJ2-7; 9 positions match TRBD2. This CDR3 spans 14 amino acids. Germline V gene data show CDR1 as SGHVS and CDR2 as FQNEAQ. V was clipped by 0 bases and J by 5 bases; unmatched bases: 2. CDR3 region: CASSLAASGNEQYF. DNA of the CDR3: TGTGCCAGCAGCTTAGCGGCTAGCGGGAACGAGCAGTACTTC.

This clonotype has more than one count but fewer than ten. This may be a read error, as it is one base from a much larger clone. The J gene is TRBJ2-1, the V gene TRBV27, with D uncertain. The length of the CDR3 is 15 residues. The germline gives CDR1 MNHEY, CDR2 SMNVEV (reference sequence). The CDR3 nucleotides read TGTGCCAGCAGTTTATGGTCGAGCTCCTACAATAAGCAGTTCTTC. Its translation is CASSLWSSSYNKQFF.

This clonotype has a count of ten or more. The CDR3 nucleotides read TGTGCCTGGACTCCTCCGGCGTATACCTACGAGCAGTACTTC. As protein: CAWTPPAYTYEQYF. This chain links TRBV30 with TRBJ2-7, with D uncertain. The CDR3 extends over 14 amino acids. Between the trimmed V and J ends, which lost 4 bases and 2 bases, there was a span of 15 bases. Germline V gene sequence: CDR1 GTSNPN, CDR2 SVGIG (reference sequence).

V and J are TRBV4-2 and TRBJ2-1; 11 bases match TRBD2. The CDR3 is 14 amino acids. The V gene's germline CDR1 is LGHNA and CDR2 YNFKEQ. The V and J ends lost 4 bases and 14 bases, in that order; junction bases with no gene match: 10. As DNA, the CDR3 is TGTGCCAGCAGCCCCTCTGATAGCGGGAGGGCCAAGTTCTTC. The encoded protein is CASSPSDSGRAKFF.

This clonotype has just a few counts. The chain carries TRBV9 and TRBJ2-7, with unresolved D. CDR1 and CDR2 (germline): SGDLS, YYNGEE. Deletions cut 0 bases from V and 0 bases from J, with 7 bases between. CDR3 size: 14 residues. This CDR3 reads CASSVETTSYEQYF. Written as DNA, the CDR3 is TGTGCCAGCAGCGTAGAGACCACCTCCTACGAGCAGTACTTC.

The V and J genes are TRBV5-6 and TRBJ2-1, with 7 bases lining up with TRBD1. Germline trimming cut 0 bases from V and 9 bases from J; bases unmatched to any gene: 9. Germline values: CDR1 SGHDT, CDR2 YYEEEE. CDR3 length: 15 amino acids. The CDR3 protein is CASSLGRGRAFEQFF. CDR3 nucleotides: TGTGCCAGCAGCTTGGGAAGGGGGCGGGCTTTTGAGCAGTTCTTC. Drawing the rest from reference TRBV5-6 and TRBJ2-1, the complete variable domain is DAGVTQSPTHLIKTRGQQVTLRCSPKSGHDTVSWYQQALGQGPQFIFQYYEEEERQRGNFPDRFSGHQFPNYSSELNVNALLLGDSALYLCASSLGRGRAFEQFFGPGTRLTVL.

V is TRBV27 and J is TRBJ2-7; 12 nucleotides agree with TRBD2. V shed 6 bases, J shed 2 bases, and the junction held 8 bases outside the gene matches. This CDR3 has 16 amino acids. From germline, CDR1 is MNHEY and CDR2 SMNVEV (reference sequence). CDR3 coding DNA: TGTGCCAGCAGCCCTGGGAGGACTAGCGGGGCCTACGAGCAGTACTTC. It is translated as CASSPGRTSGAYEQYF.

This clonotype has a count of ten or more. The rearrangement links TRBV2 to TRBJ1-2, with 12 bases lining up with TRBD1. This CDR3 is built from 18 residues. V lost 4 bases, J lost 0 bases, and 9 bases stayed unmatched. Germline V gene data show CDR1 as SNHLY and CDR2 as FYNNEI. The chain's CDR3 is CASSARGTGGPSNYGYTF. The CDR3 bases are TGTGCCAGCAGTGCTCGCGGGACAGGGGGCCCTTCTAACTATGGCTACACCTTC.

This clonotype was counted many times. The rearrangement links TRBV12-3 or TRBV12-4 to TRBJ2-5, with 7 bases matching TRBD1. With V trimmed by 6 bases and J by 5 bases, 6 bases remained unmatched. The CDR3 consists of 13 residues. The CDR3 nucleotides read TGTGCCAGCAGCTACAGGGGCGGCGAGACCCAGTACTTC. This codes for CASSYRGGETQYF.

This clonotype has only a few counts. The chain joins TRBV12-5 to TRBJ1-3, with 7 bases lining up with TRBD1. The CDR3 covers 14 residues. Trimming cost V 6 bases and J 9 bases; bases outside gene matches: 11. In germline, CDR1 is LGHNT, CDR2 FRNRAP. The DNA for the CDR3 is TGTGCTAGTGGAAACTCGGGACAGTCCGGCACCATATATTTT. This encodes CASGNSGQSGTIYF.

The V and J genes are TRBV9 and TRBJ1-1, with no clear D. Germline lookup yields CDR1 SGDLS and CDR2 YYNGEE. The CDR3 runs to 13 residues. V dropped 1 base and J dropped 0 bases, with 4 bases sitting between them. This CDR3 reads CASSVFLNTEAFF. CDR3 DNA: TGTGCCAGCAGCGTATTCTTGAACACTGAAGCTTTCTTT. The whole variable domain, filled in from reference TRBV9 and TRBJ1-1, reads DSGVTQTPKHLITATGQRVTLRCSPRSGDLSVYWYQQSLDQGLQFLIQYYNGEERAKGNILERFSAQQFPDLHSELNLSSLELGDSALYFCASSVFLNTEAFFGQGTRLTVV.

This clonotype was found many times. The CDR3 sequence is CASTFSSTDTQYF. The CDR3 DNA sequence: TGTGCCAGCACGTTTTCGAGCACAGATACGCAGTATTTT. The genes are TRBV27 and TRBJ2-3; D not resolved. The V and J ends lost 7 bases and 0 bases respectively, with 8 bases between them. The CDR3 sequence is 13 residues long. The V gene's germline CDR1 is MNHEY and CDR2 SMNVEV (reference sequence).

This clonotype was observed a few times. The chain has TRBV24-1 and TRBJ2-6; D may be TRBD1 (5 bases). The germline V gene has CDR1 KGHDR and CDR2 SFDVKD. This CDR3 region has 16 residues. The V gene lost 3 bases and the J gene lost 4 bases, with 12 bases spanning the gap. Here the CDR3 DNA reads TGTGCCACCAGTGATCCAGGGTCTGCCGGGGCCAACGTCCTGACTTTC. As protein: CATSDPGSAGANVLTF.

This clonotype came up many times. V is TRBV6-1 and J is TRBJ2-7; D perhaps matches TRBD2 (5 bases). There are 12 residues in the CDR3. The germline V gene has CDR1 MNHNS and CDR2 SASEGT. V lost 7 bases, J lost 3 bases, and 10 bases lay in between. As DNA, the CDR3 is TGTGCCAGCACCGATCGGGGCTACGAGCAGTACTTC. This codes for CASTDRGYEQYF.

The gene calls are TRBV20-1 and TRBJ2-5; D is perhaps TRBD2 (7 bases). Germline CDR1 is DFQATT and CDR2 is SNEGSKA (reference sequence). The CDR3 spans 16 residues. The CDR3 DNA reads TGCAGCGTTTACGGAAAACGGGGGGCGATTAGAGAGACCCAGTACTTC. Translating gives CSVYGKRGAIRETQYF.

As to this clonotype: One base away lies a much larger clone, so this may be a sequencing read error. No conserved phenylalanine or tryptophan is present at the end of the CDR3, so a read error is the likely explanation. V is TRBV20-1 and J is TRBJ2-7; D is uncertain. The CDR3 runs 12 residues. The V gene lost 8 bases and the J gene lost 3 bases, with 14 bases spanning the gap. In germline, CDR1 is DFQATT, CDR2 SNEGSKA (reference sequence). DNA for the CDR3: TGCAGTAGACACCCTTCGGGCTACGAGCAGTACTTA. Protein sequence: CSRHPSGYEQYL.

This clonotype was detected ten times or more. The chain combines TRBV3-1 with TRBJ1-4; TRBD1 might be the D (5 bases). Germline-derived CDR1 and CDR2 are LGHDT and YNNKEL (reference sequence). With 5 bases removed from V and 9 bases from J, the gap between germline ends came to 19 bases. CDR3 length equals 15 residues. DNA for the CDR3: TGTGCCAGCAGCGATTCGAGGACACATCGGAAAAAACTGTTTTTT. This sequence encodes CASSDSRTHRKKLFF.